Below, one T cell receptor beta chain is given with its context. No antigen is known for it. This entry is derived from a study of response to subunit inactivated influenza vaccine. The study's findings and limits: Authors suggested each seasonal influenza vaccination recruits few new T cells.

TCRdb passed the RT-PCR reads through MiXCR, listing each CDR3 protein once. The sample yields about 830,000 distinct CDR3 sequences, under 20% seen once. The CDR3 extends over 13 amino acids. Germline CDR1 SGHDT, CDR2 YYEEEE. V was pared by 0 bases and J by 5 bases, with 8 bases between. The sequences come from PBMCs from blood, collected more than 4 days after vaccination. The chain uses TRBV5-6 and TRBJ2-5; D is perhaps TRBD2 (5 bases). This TCR came from a man in his fifties or sixties who received an inactivated influenza vaccine. CDR3 region: CASSLASWETQYF. In DNA, the CDR3 is TGTGCCAGCAGCTTGGCTAGCTGGGAGACCCAGTACTTC.